This T cell receptor (beta chain) was identified during a study of CD8 T cells in Susac syndrome. TCR beta from blood CD8+ and CD4+ T cells was sequenced. Looked up from germline, CDR1 is SGDLS and CDR2 is YYNGEE. The CDR3 is made up of 15 amino acids. The V and J ends lost 4 bases and 1 base respectively, with 14 bases between them. Random hexamers were used to reverse transcribe the RNA input (roughly 0.5 to 1 ug). The authors amplified TCR beta CDR3 across 54 Vbeta and 13 Jbeta using immunoSEQ multiplex PCR. TCRdb reprocessed the immunoSEQ multiplex PCR reads with MiXCR, giving one entry per CDR3 protein. The data show around 80,000 distinct CDR3 sequences, with approximately 96% seen just once and approximately 0.39% held by the top ten.

V usage is TRBV9 and J usage is TRBJ2-5; D remains unclear. The sequenced sample was CD8+ T cells from PBMCs. The clonotype comes from a human donor with Susac syndrome. Here the CDR3 reads CASSQSLGVQETQYF. The CDR3 nucleotides read TGTGCCAGCAGCCAGTCCCTGGGCGTCCAAGAGACCCAGTACTTC.